These 6 T cell receptor beta chains were all obtained from the same sample, sequenced in a study of CD8 T cells in ankylosing spondylitis. In TCRdb, the 5' RACE reads were re-called with MiXCR into one record per CDR3 protein. Among about 130,000 distinct CDR3 sequences listed, approximately 15% were seen once. Specimen: blood, either unsorted or a sorted T cell fraction (not recorded which). The origin of the receptors is a female donor with ankylosing spondylitis or in good health (not recorded which).

Only a few counts were recorded for this clonotype. This chain uses TRBV29-1 with TRBJ1-5; D uncertain. The CDR3 sequence is 13 residues long. Germline V lookup: CDR1 SQVTM, CDR2 ANQGSEA. V was pared by 8 bases and J by 7 bases, with 18 bases between. CDR3 amino acids: CSTQASPGQPQHF. The CDR3 coding sequence is TGCAGCACTCAAGCGAGCCCTGGACAGCCCCAGCATTTT.

This clonotype came up a few times. The chain joins TRBV24-1 to TRBJ2-1, with D possibly matching TRBD1 (6 bases). From germline, CDR1 is KGHDR and CDR2 SFDVKD. Trimming removed 3 bases from V and 10 bases from J, with 15 bases in between. The length of the CDR3 is 14 residues. CDR3 in amino acids: CATSDPRQVMEQFF. CDR3 sequence (DNA): TGTGCCACCAGTGATCCCCGACAGGTCATGGAGCAGTTCTTC.

Ten or more counts support this clonotype. V gene TRBV12-3 or TRBV12-4 combines with J gene TRBJ1-4; D may be TRBD1 (5 bases). V lost 2 bases and J 7 bases, leaving 5 bases between the germline ends. The CDR3 is 12 amino acids. CDR3 DNA sequence: TGTGCCAGCAGTTTAAGGGGTGAAAAACTGTTTTTT. Its translation: CASSLRGEKLFF.

This clonotype was recorded at least ten times. V is TRBV20-1 and J is TRBJ2-2, with 7 bases aligning to TRBD1. There are 15 residues in the CDR3. V shed 1 base, J shed 2 bases, and the junction held 4 bases outside the gene matches. Germline CDR1 is DFQATT and CDR2 is SNEGSKA (reference sequence). This CDR3 reads CSARGQGQNTGELFF. Written as DNA, the CDR3 is TGCAGTGCTAGAGGACAGGGCCAAAACACCGGGGAGCTGTTTTTT.

This clonotype was seen only a few times. The gene calls are TRBV12-3 or TRBV12-4 and TRBJ1-2; 9 bases line up with TRBD1. CDR3 size: 15 residues. The ends lost 7 bases at V and 0 bases at J; junction bases unmatched: 6. The CDR3 protein is CASTLTGGANYGYTF. The CDR3 DNA sequence: TGTGCCAGCACCCTGACAGGGGGAGCTAACTATGGCTACACCTTC.

The V call is TRBV6-2 or TRBV6-3, the J call TRBJ2-2; 8 bases fit TRBD2. The length of the CDR3 is 16 residues. Germline lookup yields CDR1 MNHEY and CDR2 SVGEGT. The junction had 12 bases not matched to a gene; V was cut back by 6 bases and J by 6 bases. The CDR3 reads CASRSNRGGDAGELFF. CDR3 sequence (DNA): TGTGCCAGCAGATCCAACCGGGGGGGTGACGCCGGGGAGCTGTTTTTT.